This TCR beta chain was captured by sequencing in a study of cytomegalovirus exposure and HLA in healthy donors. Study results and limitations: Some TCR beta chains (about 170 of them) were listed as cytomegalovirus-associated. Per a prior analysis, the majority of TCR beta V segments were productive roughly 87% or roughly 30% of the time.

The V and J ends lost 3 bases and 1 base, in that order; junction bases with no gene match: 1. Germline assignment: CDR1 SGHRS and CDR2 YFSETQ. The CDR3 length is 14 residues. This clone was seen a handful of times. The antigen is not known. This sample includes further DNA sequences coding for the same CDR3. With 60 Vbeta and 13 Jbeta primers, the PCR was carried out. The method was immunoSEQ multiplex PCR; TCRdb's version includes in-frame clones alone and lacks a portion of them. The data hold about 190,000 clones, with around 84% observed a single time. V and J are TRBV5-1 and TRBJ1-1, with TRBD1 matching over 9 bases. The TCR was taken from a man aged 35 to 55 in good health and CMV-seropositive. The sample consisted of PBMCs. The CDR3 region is CASSSGQGNTEAFF. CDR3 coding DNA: TGCGCCAGCAGCTCGGGACAGGGGAACACTGAAGCTTTCTTT.